Following are 30 T cell receptor beta chains from one sample sequenced in a study of cytomegalovirus exposure and HLA in healthy donors. Vbeta (60) and Jbeta (13) primers were used in the PCR. Generated by immunoSEQ multiplex PCR, the TCRdb table keeps only in-frame clones and is missing some. The table records about 160,000 clones, roughly four fifths of them present only once. Sequenced material: PBMCs. The receptors were sampled from a woman in her forties or fifties in good health and CMV-seronegative.

In nucleotides, the CDR3 is TGTGCCAGTAGTACCAGGGAGGGTCAGCCCCAGCATTTT. It is translated as CASSTREGQPQHF. The rearrangement links TRBV19 to TRBJ1-5; D may be TRBD1 (5 bases). Germline V gives CDR1 LNHDA, CDR2 SQIVND (reference sequence). The CDR3 totals 13 residues. Trimming pared 4 bases from V and 6 bases from J, leaving 10 bases between.

This chain links TRBV5-1 with TRBJ1-1, with TRBD1 as a possible D gene (6 bases). CDR1 is SGHRS, CDR2 YFSETQ, per germline. This CDR3 region has 14 residues. V lost 2 bases and J 4 bases, leaving 12 bases between the germline ends. The CDR3 nucleotides are TGCGCCAGCAGCTTCGGGGGGCAAGGCACTGAAGCTTTCTTT. It translates to CASSFGGQGTEAFF.

This chain uses TRBV9 with TRBJ1-3; D is ambiguous. Germline assignment: CDR1 SGDLS and CDR2 YYNGEE. The ends were cut back, 2 bases at V and 4 bases at J, with 7 bases in the middle. The CDR3 loop spans 13 amino acids. The DNA of the CDR3 is TGTGCCAGCAGCGTCCAGTCCGGAAACACCATATATTTT. This codes for CASSVQSGNTIYF.

The gene calls are TRBV4-2 and TRBJ1-5, with D possibly TRBD1 on 5 matching bases. Germline assignment: CDR1 LGHNA and CDR2 YNFKEQ. The CDR3 has 15 residues. Trimming left V 0 bases short and J 4 bases short, with 10 bases between. The CDR3 spells CASSQDGGGNQPQHF. Written as DNA, the CDR3 is TGTGCCAGCAGCCAAGACGGGGGGGGGAATCAGCCCCAGCATTTT.

The sample holds one count of this clone. V and J are TRBV20-1 and TRBJ1-1; no clear D. Per germline, CDR1 DFQATT and CDR2 SNEGSKA (reference sequence). V was cut by 0 bases and J by 7 bases, with 3 bases left in between. The CDR3 consists of 10 residues. CDR3 DNA: TGCAGTGCTAGAGACAGTGAAGCTTTCTTT. Translation gives CSARDSEAFF.

In this sample, this clone turned up once. The rearrangement joins TRBV9 to TRBJ1-2, with a tentative D call TRBD1 (5 bases). This CDR3 contains 16 residues. Trimming took off 4 bases at V and 4 bases at J, with 20 bases between the two ends. The V gene's germline CDR1 is SGDLS and CDR2 YYNGEE. CDR3 region: CASSQQVGRGGYGYTF. CDR3 DNA: TGTGCCAGCAGCCAGCAGGTGGGAAGGGGTGGCTATGGCTACACCTTC.

V gene TRBV13 combines with J gene TRBJ2-4; the D is unclear. The V and J ends lost 6 bases and 1 base respectively, with 7 bases between them. The CDR3 spans 13 residues. Germline V gene data show CDR1 as PRHDT and CDR2 as FYEKMQ (reference sequence). The CDR3 coding sequence is TGTGCCAGCAGAACGCGGGCCAAAAACATTCAGTACTTC. Its protein is CASRTRAKNIQYF. Full variable domain (missing parts from reference TRBV13 and TRBJ2-4): AAGVIQSPRHLIKEKRETATLKCYPIPRHDTVYWYQQGPGQDPQFLISFYEKMQSDKGSIPDRFSAQQFSDYHSELNMSSLELGDSALYFCASRTRAKNIQYFGAGTRLSVL.

This rearrangement joins TRBV19 to TRBJ1-5; D perhaps matches TRBD1 (5 bases). V was cut by 5 bases and J by 3 bases, with 11 bases left in between. Germline V gene data show CDR1 as LNHDA and CDR2 as SQIVND (reference sequence). The CDR3 is 14 amino acids. The CDR3 region is CASSLDKDNQPQHF. CDR3 nucleotide sequence: TGTGCCAGTAGTCTGGACAAGGACAATCAGCCCCAGCATTTT.

This clone was picked up one time. The gene calls are TRBV19 and TRBJ1-1; the match to TRBD1 covers 7 bases. CDR3 length: 14 amino acids. J was trimmed by 2 bases and V by 3 bases; bases with no gene match: 3. Germline V gene lookup returns CDR1 LNHDA and CDR2 SQIVND (reference sequence). The CDR3 spells CASSIQGGNTEAFF. DNA of the CDR3: TGTGCCAGTAGTATTCAGGGGGGAAACACTGAAGCTTTCTTT.

The CDR3 bases are TGTGCCAGCAGCTTACCCCAGGGGGGCTACACCTTC. Protein sequence: CASSLPQGGYTF. The genes are TRBV7-9 and TRBJ1-2; D perhaps matches TRBD1 (6 bases). This CDR3 is 12 amino acids long. V was clipped by 2 bases and J by 8 bases, with 9 bases between them. The germline gives CDR1 SEHNR, CDR2 FQNEAQ (reference sequence).

The chain uses TRBV4-3 and TRBJ2-1; D perhaps matches TRBD2 (5 bases). Germline CDR1 LGHNA, CDR2 YSLEER. The CDR3 length is 15 residues. V was clipped by 0 bases and J by 10 bases, with 16 bases between them. CDR3: CASSQDRAPGGEQFF. The CDR3 DNA sequence: TGCGCCAGCAGCCAAGACCGCGCACCCGGCGGGGAGCAGTTCTTC.

V and J are TRBV13 and TRBJ2-7; TRBD2 matches at 9 bases. The CDR3 spans 15 residues. Per germline, CDR1 PRHDT and CDR2 FYEKMQ (reference sequence). V gave up 8 bases and J gave up 3 bases; unmatched junction bases: 11. CDR3 nucleotides: TGTGCCAGCTCTGGTGGGGCTAGCGGGGACTACGAGCAGTACTTC. It codes for CASSGGASGDYEQYF.

V usage is TRBV4-2 and J usage is TRBJ2-2, with D unclear. V was shortened by 2 bases and J by 3 bases, with 10 bases between the two germline ends. The CDR3 runs to 15 residues. Per germline, CDR1 LGHNA and CDR2 YNFKEQ. CDR3 bases: TGTGCCAGCAGCCAAACGCGGAGTTACACCGGGGAGCTGTTTTTT. Translated, it gives CASSQTRSYTGELFF.

This clone showed up just once. The chain combines TRBV13 with TRBJ1-1, with 7 bases aligning to TRBD1. After removal of 9 bases from V and 7 bases from J, the junction contained 5 bases not matched to a gene. The germline V gene has CDR1 PRHDT and CDR2 FYEKMQ (reference sequence). This CDR3 has 11 amino acids. CDR3 nucleotides: TGTGCCAGTAGGGGGCGCGGTGAAGCTTTCTTT. This translates into CASRGRGEAFF. The variable domain in full, completed from reference TRBV13 and TRBJ1-1, reads AAGVIQSPRHLIKEKRETATLKCYPIPRHDTVYWYQQGPGQDPQFLISFYEKMQSDKGSIPDRFSAQQFSDYHSELNMSSLELGDSALYFCASRGRGEAFFGQGTRLTVV.

This clone appeared a single time. The V and J genes are TRBV15 and TRBJ2-1; 9 nucleotides match TRBD1. Germline V gene lookup returns CDR1 LNHNV and CDR2 YYDKDF (reference sequence). V shed 4 bases, J shed 3 bases, and the junction held 4 bases outside the gene matches. This CDR3 comprises 15 residues. CDR3 in DNA: TGTGCCACCAGCATCACAGGGGGCGGCTACAATGAGCAGTTCTTC. This translates into CATSITGGGYNEQFF.

This chain connects TRBV10-3 to TRBJ1-1; D not resolved. The CDR3 totals 13 residues. V shed 3 bases and J shed 1 base, with 6 bases lying between them. The V gene's germline CDR1 is ENHRY and CDR2 SYGVKD. CDR3 sequence: CAISEGANTEAFF. The CDR3, as DNA: TGTGCCATCAGTGAAGGAGCGAACACTGAAGCTTTCTTT.

The CDR3 is CASSSTGGWNEQYF. The CDR3 DNA reads TGTGCCAGCAGTTCGACAGGGGGTTGGAACGAGCAGTACTTC. The rearrangement links TRBV27 to TRBJ2-7, with 9 bases that match TRBD1. J lost 5 bases, V lost 4 bases, and 6 bases had no gene match. The CDR3 length is 14 residues. The germline V gene encodes CDR1 MNHEY and CDR2 SMNVEV (reference sequence).

In its sample, this clone was seen once. The rearrangement uses TRBV30 and TRBJ1-1, with D perhaps TRBD1 (6 bases). Germline V CDR1 and CDR2: GTSNPN, SVGIG (reference sequence). The length of the CDR3 is 11 residues. Deletions cut 4 bases from V and 6 bases from J, with 9 bases between. The CDR3 coding sequence is TGTGCCTGGAATGGGGGCGCTGAAGCTTTCTTT. This gives the protein CAWNGGAEAFF.

The chain carries TRBV5-6 and TRBJ2-5; D ambiguous. This CDR3 spans 13 amino acids. Between the trimmed V and J ends, which lost 4 bases and 5 bases, there was a span of 12 bases. CDR1 and CDR2 from the germline V gene are SGHDT and YYEEEE. This CDR3 is CASSLTRKETQYF. CDR3 nucleotide sequence: TGTGCCAGCAGCCTGACGAGGAAGGAGACCCAGTACTTC.

The chain couples TRBV19 to TRBJ1-2; 7 nucleotides match TRBD1. CDR1 is LNHDA, CDR2 SQIVND, per germline (reference sequence). The trim removed 7 bases at V and 3 bases at J, leaving 8 bases unmatched. CDR3 length: 14 residues. The CDR3 loop reads CASINRGKDYGYTF. The CDR3 nucleotides read TGTGCCAGTATTAACAGGGGCAAAGACTATGGCTACACCTTC.

The gene calls are TRBV10-3 and TRBJ1-5, with D possibly TRBD1 on 5 matching bases. CDR1 is ENHRY, CDR2 SYGVKD, per germline. The CDR3 totals 15 residues. V was shortened by 2 bases and J by 7 bases, with 15 bases between the two germline ends. Written as DNA, the CDR3 is TGTGCCATCAGTGAGATGTCAGGGCAAGGGCAGCCCCAGCATTTT. Protein sequence: CAISEMSGQGQPQHF.

The V call is TRBV9, the J call TRBJ2-7; a weak D match, TRBD2 (7 bases). This CDR3 has 16 amino acids. The V gene lost 2 bases and the J gene lost 2 bases, with 17 bases spanning the gap. The germline V gene has CDR1 SGDLS and CDR2 YYNGEE. The CDR3 spells CASSVKSAGAPYEQYF. In nucleotides, the CDR3 is TGTGCCAGCAGCGTTAAGTCGGCGGGGGCCCCCTACGAGCAGTACTTC.

This clone was picked up one time. This rearrangement joins TRBV7-9 to TRBJ1-2, with D unresolved. Germline V gene sequence: CDR1 SEHNR, CDR2 FQNEAQ (reference sequence). This CDR3 region has 13 residues. Trimming pared 2 bases from V and 5 bases from J, leaving 9 bases between. The CDR3 loop reads CASSLRESYGYTF. DNA of the CDR3: TGTGCCAGCAGCTTAAGGGAGTCATATGGCTACACCTTC.

The rearrangement links TRBV18 to TRBJ2-1; 10 bases match TRBD2. This CDR3 has 16 residues. Trimming cost V 5 bases and J 5 bases; bases outside gene matches: 9. CDR1 is KGHSH and CDR2 is LQKENI in the germline V gene. CDR3 residues: CASSTSSGSGNNEQFF. The CDR3 DNA follows: TGTGCCAGCTCAACGTCTAGCGGGAGCGGAAACAATGAGCAGTTCTTC.

The chain uses TRBV7-9 and TRBJ1-1; weak D call: TRBD1 (6 bases). CDR1 is SEHNR, CDR2 FQNEAQ, per germline (reference sequence). The CDR3 is 14 residues long. Trimming took 5 bases from V and 1 from J, leaving 11 bases between them. CDR3 in DNA: TGTGCCAGCAGCGCTCAACAGGGGAACACTGAAGCTTTCTTT. Translating gives CASSAQQGNTEAFF.

The chain joins TRBV6-5 to TRBJ2-7; no reliable D call. This CDR3 region has 12 residues. Between the trimmed V and J ends, which lost 11 bases and 2 bases, there was a span of 13 bases. Per the germline V gene, CDR1 is MNHEY and CDR2 is SVGAGI. The CDR3 DNA is TGTGCCGCCCCGGTACGTCCCTACGAGCAGTACTTC. Translation: CAAPVRPYEQYF.

The chain recombines TRBV7-3 with TRBJ1-1; maybe TRBD1 (5 bases). The V end was cut by 1 base, the J end by 1 base, with 10 bases between. The CDR3 covers 15 residues. In germline, CDR1 is SGHTA, CDR2 FQGTGA. The CDR3 DNA reads TGTGCCAGCAGCTTAATGGGCGGGGGGAACACTGAAGCTTTCTTT. It encodes CASSLMGGGNTEAFF.

V and J are TRBV4-3 and TRBJ2-5; 7 bases fit TRBD1. The J call may be faulty, since TRBJ2-7 better matches the DNA end. Germline assignment: CDR1 LGHNA and CDR2 YSLEER. The CDR3 covers 18 residues. The CDR3 is CASSQDHFQASRGSEQYF. The DNA for the CDR3 is TGCGCCAGCAGCCAAGACCACTTCCAGGCTAGCAGGGGGAGCGAGCAGTACTTC.

The rearrangement joins TRBV2 to TRBJ2-2; 8 bases line up with TRBD2. J lost 6 bases, V lost 2 bases, and 8 bases had no gene match. There are 16 residues in the CDR3. The V gene's germline CDR1 is SNHLY and CDR2 FYNNEI. The CDR3 nucleotides read TGTGCCAGCAGTGAACTCGGGAGGGCCAGTTCCGGGGAGCTGTTTTTT. It encodes CASSELGRASSGELFF.

The V and J genes are TRBV19 and TRBJ1-5; tentatively, D is TRBD1 (5 bases). V was cut by 5 bases and J by 7 bases, with 18 bases left in between. The germline CDR1 and CDR2 sequences are LNHDA and SQIVND (reference sequence). There are 15 residues in the CDR3. The CDR3 DNA follows: TGTGCCAGTAGTTACCACCTCAAGGGGCTACAGCCCCAGCATTTT. Translating it yields CASSYHLKGLQPQHF.